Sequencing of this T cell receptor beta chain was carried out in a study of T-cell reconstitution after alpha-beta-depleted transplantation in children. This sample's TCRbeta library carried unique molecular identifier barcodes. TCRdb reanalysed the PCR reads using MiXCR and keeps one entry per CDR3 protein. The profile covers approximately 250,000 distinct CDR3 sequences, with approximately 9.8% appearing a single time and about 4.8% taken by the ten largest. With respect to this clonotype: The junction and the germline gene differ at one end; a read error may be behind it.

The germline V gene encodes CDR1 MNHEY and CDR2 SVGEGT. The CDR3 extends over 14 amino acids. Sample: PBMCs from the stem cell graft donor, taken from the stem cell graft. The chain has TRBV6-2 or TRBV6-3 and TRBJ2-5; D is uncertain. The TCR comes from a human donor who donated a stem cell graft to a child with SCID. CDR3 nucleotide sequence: TGTGCCAGCTGTTACCTTGGGGTTCAAGAGACCCAGTACTTC. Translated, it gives CASCYLGVQETQYF.